The rows below give T cell receptor beta chains drawn from one sample of a study of blood T cell repertoires in COVID-19. Assay used: immunoSEQ multiplex PCR; TCRdb lists only in-frame clones, some missing. The top ten clones hold approximately 4% of a sample with 90,000 to 130,000 clones, 86% of them seen once. Sequencing was done on a sample of peripheral blood. These TCRs come from a man aged 35-49 years with acute or convalescent COVID-19. Both conserved end residues are part of each CDR3. D genes are given only for firm matches. A row's size may be missing; if present it is once, few, many or a size class.

cdr3_length: 15
v_call: TRBV7-2
clone_size: .
j_call: TRBJ1-2
d_call: .
cdr3_aa: CASSPNSDGWQGYTF
cdr3_nt: TGTGCCAGCAGCCCTAATAGCGACGGATGGCAGGGCTACACCTTC

cdr3_length: 11
v_call: TRBV30
clone_size: .
j_call: TRBJ2-1
d_call: .
cdr3_aa: CAWREYNEQFF
cdr3_nt: TGTGCCTGGAGGGAGTACAATGAGCAGTTCTTC

cdr3_length: 13
v_call: TRBV28
clone_size: few
j_call: TRBJ1-2
d_call: .
cdr3_aa: CASSLGGRYGYTF
cdr3_nt: TGTGCCAGCAGTTTGGGGGGGCGCTATGGCTACACCTTC

cdr3_length: 13
v_call: TRBV11-3
clone_size: .
j_call: TRBJ1-1
d_call: .
cdr3_aa: CASSLDRNTEAFF
cdr3_nt: TGTGCCAGCAGCTTAGATAGGAACACTGAAGCTTTCTTT

cdr3_length: 15
v_call: TRBV10-3
clone_size: few
j_call: TRBJ2-3
d_call: TRBD2
cdr3_aa: CAIRELAGPTDTQYF
cdr3_nt: TGTGCCATCAGAGAACTAGCGGGGCCCACAGATACGCAGTATTTT

cdr3_length: 13
v_call: TRBV12-3/TRBV12-4
clone_size: .
j_call: TRBJ1-2
d_call: .
cdr3_aa: CASSPRHLNGYTF
cdr3_nt: TGTGCCAGCAGTCCTCGACATTTAAATGGCTACACCTTC

cdr3_length: 16
v_call: TRBV4-3
clone_size: few
j_call: TRBJ1-2
d_call: TRBD1
cdr3_aa: CASSQDLTGGNYGYTF
cdr3_nt: TGCGCCAGCAGCCAAGATCTTACAGGGGGAAACTATGGCTACACCTTC

cdr3_length: 13
v_call: TRBV9
clone_size: .
j_call: TRBJ2-5
d_call: .
cdr3_aa: CASSVRGGGTQYF
cdr3_nt: TGTGCCAGCAGCGTCAGGGGAGGGGGGACCCAGTACTTC

cdr3_length: 17
v_call: TRBV5-4
clone_size: .
j_call: TRBJ2-7
d_call: TRBD1
cdr3_aa: CASSLGRWGQGAYEQYF
cdr3_nt: TGTGCCAGCAGCTTGGGTCGTTGGGGGCAGGGGGCCTACGAGCAGTACTTC

cdr3_length: 14
v_call: TRBV14
clone_size: .
j_call: TRBJ1-1
d_call: .
cdr3_aa: CASSRALLNTEAFF
cdr3_nt: TGTGCCAGCAGCCGAGCCCTCCTGAACACTGAAGCTTTCTTT